This T cell receptor (beta chain) stems from a study of blood T cell repertoires in COVID-19. Across the whole study: Whether acute or convalescent, the COVID-19 samples came from the United States, Italy and Spain.

Authors' data handling: Amplified reference gene primers provided the basis for estimating nucleated cell counts. Assay used: immunoSEQ multiplex PCR; TCRdb lists only in-frame clones, some missing. V and J calls and clone size follow that table, whereas D and trimming were derived from the DNA. The repertoire consists of tens of thousands of clones, with about 79% occurring once and the leading ten covering around 5%. This receptor was obtained from a human donor in a cohort sampled during active COVID-19. Sequencing was done on a sample of peripheral blood.

DNA for the CDR3: TGTGCCAGCAGCTTAGACAGGGGCCGTCCCAACGAGCAGTACTTC. Translating it yields CASSLDRGRPNEQYF. The chain has TRBV5-4 and TRBJ2-7; TRBD1 matches at 8 bases. The CDR3 extends over 15 amino acids. Losses at the gene ends were 2 bases for V and 5 bases for J; bases not matched to a gene: 9. CDR1 is SGHNT, CDR2 YYREEE, per germline (reference sequence).